A single sample is the source of the 15 T cell receptor beta chains below, sequenced in a study of regulatory T cells in long-lasting Graves disease. With iRepertoire HTBI primers and Arm-PCR of CDR3 regions, TCR beta libraries were built. Each CDR3 protein is one row after TCRdb ran MiXCR on the multiplex PCR reads. Of 440,000 or so distinct CDR3 sequences listed, 15% were seen once; the top ten hold approximately 16%. The time point here: newly diagnosed GD, antithyroid drugs for less than 3 months. The authors made the TCR library using RNA they extracted from PBMCs. The same sample was also used in a study of T cells in Graves' hyperthyroidism and ophthalmopathy.

The starting material was peripheral blood mononuclear cells (PBMCs), obtained at new diagnosis, from a patient treated with antithyroid drugs. The source of these receptors is a woman aged 30 to 39 with Graves disease.

Here the CDR3 DNA reads TGTGCCAGCGGGGACAGGGTCCTCTCTGGGGCCAACGTCCTGACTTTC. Translation gives CASGDRVLSGANVLTF. This rearrangement joins TRBV4-2 to TRBJ2-6; TRBD1 agrees at 9 bases. The V gene end was trimmed by 8 bases and the J gene end by 0 bases; junction bases not matched to a gene: 5. The CDR3 spans 16 residues. The germline gives CDR1 LGHNA, CDR2 YNFKEQ.

As for this clonotype: Since the CDR3 does not end with the conserved phenylalanine or tryptophan, this likely comes from a read error. The rearrangement joins TRBV10-3 to TRBJ2-1, with 7 bases that match TRBD2. The ends lost 7 bases at V and 0 bases at J; junction bases unmatched: 6. CDR1 is ENHRY, CDR2 SYGVKD, per germline. This CDR3 has 15 amino acids. CDR3 DNA: TGTGCCATCAATGGGGCGGGAGTCTCCTACAATGAGCAGTTCCTC. Its translation is CAINGAGVSYNEQFL.

This clonotype was seen ten or more times. This chain uses TRBV10-2 with TRBJ1-5; D is unclear. The CDR3 is made up of 16 amino acids. Germline CDR1 and CDR2: WSHSY and SAAADI. Trimming took off 6 bases at V and 1 base at J, with 16 bases between the two ends. The CDR3 nucleotides read TGCGCCAGCAGCGGGATGATTGGCCTAAGCAATCAGCCCCAGCATTTT. It translates to CASSGMIGLSNQPQHF.

This clonotype was detected many times. The chain joins TRBV11-2 to TRBJ2-3; 9 nucleotides agree with TRBD2. The CDR3 contains 17 residues. V was pared by 1 base and J by 5 bases, with 10 bases of the junction left unmatched. Germline V gene data show CDR1 as SGHAT and CDR2 as FQNNGV. CDR3 bases: TGTGCCAGCAGCTTAGGCTCAGCGGGAGGCCCCATAGATACGCAGTATTTT. It is translated as CASSLGSAGGPIDTQYF.

V usage is TRBV10-1 and J usage is TRBJ2-1, with 10 bases lining up with TRBD2. Germline trimming cut 2 bases from V and 8 bases from J; bases unmatched to any gene: 6. CDR1 WNHNN and CDR2 SYGVQD come from the germline V gene (reference sequence). This CDR3 has 15 residues. CDR3 in amino acids: CASSEKAGGPHEQFF. The CDR3 nucleotides are TGCGCCAGCAGTGAGAAAGCGGGAGGGCCCCATGAGCAGTTCTTC.

V is TRBV6-2 or TRBV6-3 and J is TRBJ1-5; the match to TRBD1 covers 8 bases. The V gene's germline CDR1 is MNHEY and CDR2 SVGEGT. V shed 4 bases and J 3 bases; nucleotides not matched to a gene: 8. This CDR3 comprises 16 residues. The CDR3 nucleotides read TGTGCCAGCAGTTCCCCCCAGCAGGGGGCCAATCAGCCCCAGCATTTT. Its translation: CASSSPQQGANQPQHF.

This clonotype was observed many times. The chain has TRBV24-1 and TRBJ1-5, with D possibly TRBD1 on 6 matching bases. CDR1 is KGHDR, CDR2 SFDVKD, per germline. This CDR3 spans 14 amino acids. Trimming took 5 bases from V and 5 from J, leaving 12 bases between them. The CDR3 DNA reads TGTGCCACCAGTGGAACAGGGCTAGATCAGCCCCAGCATTTT. Protein: CATSGTGLDQPQHF.

This clonotype was picked up a small number of times. This chain uses TRBV6-2 or TRBV6-3 with TRBJ2-1; TRBD2 is a possible D gene (5 bases). The CDR3 sequence is 13 residues long. Germline assignment: CDR1 MNHEY and CDR2 SVGEGT. Trimming took off 1 base at V and 5 bases at J, with 6 bases between the two ends. Written as DNA, the CDR3 is TGTGCCAGCAGTTACTGGCGGGACAATGAGCAGTTCTTC. As protein: CASSYWRDNEQFF.

This clonotype was picked up many times. V gene TRBV7-8 combines with J gene TRBJ2-1; 13 bases match TRBD2. CDR3 size: 15 residues. Per germline, CDR1 SGHVS and CDR2 FQNEAQ. Trimming cost V 6 bases and J 6 bases; bases outside gene matches: 5. The CDR3 DNA follows: TGTGCCAGCAGTCCCGGGACTAGCGGGATCAATGAGCAGTTCTTC. Translating gives CASSPGTSGINEQFF.

This rearrangement joins TRBV19 to TRBJ2-7, with TRBD1 as a possible D gene (6 bases). Germline CDR1 LNHDA, CDR2 SQIVND (reference sequence). The CDR3 runs 16 residues. Trimming pared 4 bases from V and 2 bases from J, leaving 18 bases between. CDR3 sequence reads: CASSTPMLGAPYEQYF. In DNA form, the CDR3 reads TGTGCCAGTAGTACCCCCATGTTGGGGGCCCCCTACGAGCAGTACTTC.

This clonotype was seen at least ten times. The rearrangement uses TRBV28 and TRBJ1-1; TRBD1 might be the D (5 bases). This CDR3 has 15 amino acids. The germline gives CDR1 MDHEN, CDR2 SYDVKM. Trimming pared 4 bases from V and 1 base from J, leaving 13 bases between. The CDR3: CASSYFGAANTEAFF. The CDR3 nucleotides read TGTGCCAGCAGTTACTTCGGGGCTGCGAACACTGAAGCTTTCTTT.

This clonotype was recorded a few times. The gene calls are TRBV30 and TRBJ1-3; maybe TRBD1 (5 bases). The CDR3 contains 15 residues. V was pared by 0 bases and J by 3 bases, with 12 bases between. In germline, CDR1 is GTSNPN, CDR2 SVGIG (reference sequence). In nucleotides, the CDR3 is TGTGCCTGGAGTGTAGGGGTAGCTCTTGGAAACACCATATATTTT. This sequence encodes CAWSVGVALGNTIYF.

The chain links TRBV7-6 to TRBJ2-5; D may match TRBD1 or TRBD2 (5 bases each). Trimming removed 6 bases at V and 6 bases at J, with 17 bases between. Germline V gene sequence: CDR1 SGHVS, CDR2 FNYEAQ. The CDR3 is 14 residues long. The CDR3 loop is CASRSPGTEKTQYF. The CDR3 nucleotides read TGTGCCAGCAGATCGCCGGGGACGGAAAAGACCCAGTACTTC. The full variable domain, with the rest looked up from reference TRBV7-6 and TRBJ2-5, is GAGVSQSPRYKVTKRGQDVALRCDPISGHVSLYWYRQALGQGPEFLTYFNYEAQQDKSGLPNDRFSAERPEGSISTLTIQRTEQRDSAMYRCASRSPGTEKTQYFGPGTRLLVL.

Many counts were recorded for this clonotype. For the CDR3, the DNA is TGCAGTGCACCCCCTGGGGGCAGGGTCAAAGAGACCCAGTACTTC. Residues: CSAPPGGRVKETQYF. The chain combines TRBV20-1 with TRBJ2-5; a weak D match, TRBD1 (6 bases). The CDR3 loop spans 15 amino acids. The germline V gene encodes CDR1 DFQATT and CDR2 SNEGSKA (reference sequence). Trimming removed 6 bases from V and 3 bases from J, with 20 bases in between.

This clonotype was seen repeatedly, ten times or more. The chain couples TRBV15 to TRBJ1-1; D is unclear. The CDR3 is 14 amino acids. Germline V lookup: CDR1 LNHNV, CDR2 YYDKDF (reference sequence). V lost 2 bases to trimming and J lost 2 bases, with 9 bases between them. CDR3 DNA sequence: TGTGCCACCAGCAGACCCTCGCAAAACACTGAAGCTTTCTTT. This gives the protein CATSRPSQNTEAFF.